These 25 T cell receptor beta chains share one sample of origin, sequenced in a study of cytomegalovirus exposure and HLA in healthy donors. PCR amplification relied on 60 Vbeta primers (plus 13 Jbeta primers). Profiling relied on immunoSEQ multiplex PCR, and the TCRdb table lists in-frame clones only, not all of them. Of around 150,000 clones listed, over 75% are singletons. Source material: PBMCs. All receptors derive from a man between 18 and 29 years old in good health and CMV-seropositive.

The genes are TRBV19 and TRBJ2-4; 7 bases align to TRBD2. J lost 0 bases, V lost 1 base, and 9 bases had no gene match. The CDR3 covers 18 residues. Germline lookup yields CDR1 LNHDA and CDR2 SQIVND (reference sequence). Written as DNA, the CDR3 is TGTGCCAGTAGTATAGCAGCGGGGTTGGCGGAAGCCAAAAACATTCAGTACTTC. This sequence encodes CASSIAAGLAEAKNIQYF.

The CDR3 loop reads CASSVGAGVTDTQYF. The DNA for the CDR3 is TGTGCCAGCAGCGTGGGGGCAGGGGTGACAGATACGCAGTATTTT. This chain uses TRBV9 with TRBJ2-3; maybe TRBD1 (6 bases). Trimming left V 2 bases short and J 3 bases short, with 13 bases between. Germline-derived CDR1 and CDR2 are SGDLS and YYNGEE. The CDR3 is 15 residues long.

The chain recombines TRBV7-9 with TRBJ2-7; 9 bases agree with TRBD1. Germline V gives CDR1 SEHNR, CDR2 FQNEAQ (reference sequence). The J segment lost 0 bases and the V segment lost 5 bases, leaving 11 bases of the junction unmatched. The CDR3 has 17 residues. The CDR3 protein is CASSITSGTGSSYEQYF. The CDR3 DNA sequence: TGTGCCAGCAGCATAACCTCCGGGACAGGGAGCTCCTACGAGCAGTACTTC.

This clone appeared a few times. This chain joins TRBV10-2 and TRBJ1-4; D gene ambiguous. Deletions cut 5 bases from V and 8 bases from J, with 9 bases between. The CDR3 length is 12 residues. Germline V gene sequence: CDR1 WSHSY, CDR2 SAAADI. Here the CDR3 DNA reads TGCGCCAGCAGTTTGGGAGGGGAAAAACTGTTTTTT. It encodes CASSLGGEKLFF.

This clone was detected only once. The CDR3 DNA reads as TGTGCCAGCACCTCGAATACTGCCTCTGGAAACACCATATATTTT. This sequence encodes CASTSNTASGNTIYF. This rearrangement joins TRBV25-1 to TRBJ1-3, with D unclear. The germline V gene encodes CDR1 MGHDK and CDR2 SYGVNS. V gave up 7 bases and J gave up 0 bases, with 13 bases separating them. The CDR3 has 15 amino acids.

The chain uses TRBV7-2 and TRBJ2-3; tentatively, D is TRBD2 (5 bases). The CDR3 has 16 amino acids. Germline CDR1 reads SGHTA; CDR2 reads FQGNSA. V lost 5 bases, J lost 0 bases, and 15 bases lay in between. Here the CDR3 DNA reads TGTGCCAGCAGCCTCCAGAGCCGGGGAAGCACAGATACGCAGTATTTT. Its translation is CASSLQSRGSTDTQYF.

This clone was detected only a few times. The chain joins TRBV7-6 to TRBJ2-7; D is possibly TRBD2 (6 bases). The CDR3 consists of 15 residues. The germline CDR1 and CDR2 sequences are SGHVS and FNYEAQ. V was shortened by 5 bases and J by 4 bases, with 18 bases between the two germline ends. CDR3 coding DNA: TGTGCCAGCAGCCGGACCGGGGGAGGCTTATACGAGCAGTACTTC. It translates to CASSRTGGGLYEQYF.

Worth noting for this clone: One end of the junction does not line up with germline, which may come from a read error. The V gene is TRBV13, the J gene TRBJ2-3; 9 bases are a match to TRBD2. The CDR3 extends over 15 amino acids. The germline V gene encodes CDR1 PRHDT and CDR2 FYEKMQ (reference sequence). The CDR3 DNA follows: TGTGCCAGCAGCTCCAGGCGGGGGGGCACGGATACGCAGTATTTT. It encodes CASSSRRGGTDTQYF. The full variable domain, its missing parts supplied by reference TRBV13 and TRBJ2-3, is AAGVIQSPRHLIKEKRETATLKCYPIPRHDTVYWYQQGPGQDPQFLISFYEKMQSDKGSIPDRFSAQQFSDYHSELNMSSLELGDSALYFCASSSRRGGTDTQYFGPGTRLTVL.

V and J are TRBV25-1 and TRBJ1-6; D gene uncertain. Germline CDR1 MGHDK, CDR2 SYGVNS. This CDR3 has 13 residues. V was cut by 4 bases and J by 9 bases, with 10 bases left in between. The CDR3 coding sequence is TGTGCCAGCAGTGGGCACGGCGGTTCACCCCTCCACTTT. Protein: CASSGHGGSPLHF.

The chain links TRBV4-3 to TRBJ2-5; D is possibly TRBD2 (6 bases). The J call may not be correct, given that the DNA end is closer to TRBJ2-7. This CDR3 spans 14 amino acids. The germline V gene has CDR1 LGHNA and CDR2 YSLEER. DNA for the CDR3: TGCGCCAGCAGCCAACAGCGGGTCTCCTACGAGCAGTACTTC. It codes for CASSQQRVSYEQYF.

A few counts support this clone. This chain uses TRBV6-1 with TRBJ2-7; possible D gene TRBD1, 5 bases. Germline V lookup: CDR1 MNHNS, CDR2 SASEGT. V lost 1 base, J lost 4 bases, and 8 bases lay in between. The CDR3 spans 13 residues. The CDR3 region is CASSEDQGYEQYF. The CDR3 region has the DNA TGTGCCAGCAGTGAAGATCAGGGATACGAGCAGTACTTC.

The chain employs TRBV2 and TRBJ2-1, with 8 bases matching TRBD2. The germline gives CDR1 SNHLY, CDR2 FYNNEI. The V gene end was trimmed by 7 bases and the J gene end by 4 bases; junction bases not matched to a gene: 3. The CDR3 length is 13 residues. The CDR3 reads CASKASGYNEQFF. The CDR3 region has the DNA TGTGCCAGCAAGGCTAGCGGGTACAATGAGCAGTTCTTC.

V usage is TRBV10-2 and J usage is TRBJ2-3; 11 nucleotides match TRBD2. CDR3 length: 15 residues. With V trimmed by 10 bases and J by 8 bases, 14 bases remained unmatched. The germline gives CDR1 WSHSY, CDR2 SAAADI. The CDR3 nucleotides read TGCGCCACCTCCCCCACATCCGGGACTAGCGGTACGCAGTATTTT. Protein: CATSPTSGTSGTQYF.

This clone was seen at least ten times. The genes are TRBV7-9 and TRBJ2-3; D ambiguous. Germline CDR1 SEHNR, CDR2 FQNEAQ (reference sequence). The CDR3 sequence is 12 residues long. V lost 3 bases and J 5 bases, leaving 6 bases between the germline ends. The CDR3: CASSFPRDTQYF. In DNA, the CDR3 is TGTGCCAGCAGCTTCCCTCGAGATACGCAGTATTTT.

This clone came up a few times. This chain uses TRBV5-1 with TRBJ1-1; D unresolved. The CDR3 covers 14 residues. Germline CDR1 and CDR2: SGHRS and YFSETQ. With 6 bases removed from V and 1 base from J, the gap between germline ends came to 13 bases. The CDR3 reads CASNRGGENTEAFF. The DNA of the CDR3 is TGCGCCAGCAACCGCGGCGGGGAGAACACTGAAGCTTTCTTT.

The J gene is TRBJ2-3, the V gene TRBV5-4, with 8 bases lining up with TRBD1. Germline lookup yields CDR1 SGHNT and CDR2 YYREEE (reference sequence). The V segment lost 6 bases and the J segment 3 bases; nucleotides outside the gene matches: 9. This CDR3 is built from 15 residues. CDR3 loop: CASTDDRGRTDTQYF. DNA of the CDR3: TGTGCCAGCACCGATGACAGGGGTAGGACAGATACGCAGTATTTT.

The chain combines TRBV11-2 with TRBJ2-7; 8 nucleotides line up with TRBD1. The CDR3 covers 16 residues. Unmatched junction bases numbered 9, after V lost 3 bases and J lost 2 bases. Germline CDR1 is SGHAT and CDR2 is FQNNGV. The chain's CDR3 is CASSFSSGTGTYEQYF. The CDR3 DNA is TGTGCCAGCAGCTTCAGCTCCGGGACAGGCACCTACGAGCAGTACTTC.

The genes are TRBV5-1 and TRBJ2-3, with D hard to call. There are 14 residues in the CDR3. The V and J ends lost 0 bases and 0 bases respectively, with 5 bases between them. In germline, CDR1 is SGHRS, CDR2 YFSETQ. The CDR3 DNA reads as TGCGCCAGCAGCTTGGCTACTAGCACAGATACGCAGTATTTT. It codes for CASSLATSTDTQYF.

The J gene is TRBJ1-6, the V gene TRBV6-1; D unclear. The CDR3 has 14 residues. Between the trimmed V and J ends, which lost 1 base and 9 bases, there was a span of 10 bases. Germline V gene lookup returns CDR1 MNHNS and CDR2 SASEGT. The CDR3 spells CASSEDDGSSPLHF. CDR3 nucleotides: TGTGCCAGCAGTGAAGACGATGGTAGTTCACCCCTCCACTTT.

The chain is built from TRBV5-1 and TRBJ1-5, with 9 bases that match TRBD1. CDR3 length: 14 residues. J gave up 5 bases and V 2 bases, and 2 bases lay outside the gene matches. Germline lookup yields CDR1 SGHRS and CDR2 YFSETQ. CDR3 nucleotide sequence: TGCGCCAGCAGCTTAACAGGGGGCGATCAGCCCCAGCATTTT. It is translated as CASSLTGGDQPQHF. The full variable domain, with the rest looked up from reference TRBV5-1 and TRBJ1-5, is KAGVTQTPRYLIKTRGQQVTLSCSPISGHRSVSWYQQTPGQGLQFLFEYFSETQRNKGNFPGRFSGRQFSNSRSEMNVSTLELGDSALYLCASSLTGGDQPQHFGDGTRLSIL.

This rearrangement joins TRBV2 to TRBJ2-3, with 8 positions matching TRBD2. Germline V CDR1 and CDR2: SNHLY, FYNNEI. This CDR3 has 15 amino acids. J lost 1 base, V lost 3 bases, and 3 bases had no gene match. DNA for the CDR3: TGTGCCAGCAGTGATATGCGGGGGGGCACAGATACGCAGTATTTT. This encodes CASSDMRGGTDTQYF. The full variable domain, its missing parts supplied by reference TRBV2 and TRBJ2-3, is EPEVTQTPSHQVTQMGQEVILRCVPISNHLYFYWYRQILGQKVEFLVSFYNNEISEKSEIFDDQFSVERPDGSNFTLKIRSTKLEDSAMYFCASSDMRGGTDTQYFGPGTRLTVL.

This chain links TRBV15 with TRBJ1-2; 10 bases agree with TRBD1. V lost 1 base and J lost 2; bases outside the gene matches: 13. The length of the CDR3 is 19 residues. The germline gives CDR1 LNHNV, CDR2 YYDKDF (reference sequence). The CDR3: CATSRGVVDRGRLNYGYTF. The CDR3 coding sequence is TGTGCCACCAGCAGAGGAGTGGTTGACAGGGGGCGATTGAACTATGGCTACACCTTC.

The rearrangement joins TRBV7-2 to TRBJ1-5; TRBD1 is a possible D gene (6 bases). The ends were cut back, 0 bases at V and 0 bases at J, with 9 bases in the middle. Germline lookup yields CDR1 SGHTA and CDR2 FQGNSA. CDR3 length equals 16 residues. The CDR3 spells CASSLAGQYSNQPQHF. CDR3 coding DNA: TGTGCCAGCAGCTTAGCAGGACAGTATAGCAATCAGCCCCAGCATTTT. Complete variable domain (other parts from reference TRBV7-2 and TRBJ1-5): GAGVSQSPSNKVTEKGKDVELRCDPISGHTALYWYRQSLGQGLEFLIYFQGNSAPDKSGLPSDRFSAERTGGSVSTLTIQRTQQEDSAVYLCASSLAGQYSNQPQHFGDGTRLSIL.

This clone was picked up one time. This sequence joins TRBV25-1 and TRBJ1-2; D remains ambiguous. CDR1 and CDR2 from the germline V gene are MGHDK and SYGVNS. The CDR3 is 17 amino acids. V lost 4 bases to trimming and J lost 4 bases, with 22 bases between them. The CDR3 reads CASSGLRGKAGTYGYTF. In DNA, the CDR3 is TGTGCCAGCAGTGGGCTCCGCGGAAAGGCCGGCACCTATGGCTACACCTTC.

V usage is TRBV6-5 and J usage is TRBJ2-3; TRBD2 might be the D (7 bases). Between the trimmed V and J ends, which lost 8 bases and 2 bases, there was a span of 8 bases. Germline assignment: CDR1 MNHEY and CDR2 SVGAGI. CDR3 length equals 12 residues. CDR3 loop: CASAGATDTQYF. CDR3 DNA sequence: TGTGCCAGCGCGGGGGCCACAGATACGCAGTATTTT.